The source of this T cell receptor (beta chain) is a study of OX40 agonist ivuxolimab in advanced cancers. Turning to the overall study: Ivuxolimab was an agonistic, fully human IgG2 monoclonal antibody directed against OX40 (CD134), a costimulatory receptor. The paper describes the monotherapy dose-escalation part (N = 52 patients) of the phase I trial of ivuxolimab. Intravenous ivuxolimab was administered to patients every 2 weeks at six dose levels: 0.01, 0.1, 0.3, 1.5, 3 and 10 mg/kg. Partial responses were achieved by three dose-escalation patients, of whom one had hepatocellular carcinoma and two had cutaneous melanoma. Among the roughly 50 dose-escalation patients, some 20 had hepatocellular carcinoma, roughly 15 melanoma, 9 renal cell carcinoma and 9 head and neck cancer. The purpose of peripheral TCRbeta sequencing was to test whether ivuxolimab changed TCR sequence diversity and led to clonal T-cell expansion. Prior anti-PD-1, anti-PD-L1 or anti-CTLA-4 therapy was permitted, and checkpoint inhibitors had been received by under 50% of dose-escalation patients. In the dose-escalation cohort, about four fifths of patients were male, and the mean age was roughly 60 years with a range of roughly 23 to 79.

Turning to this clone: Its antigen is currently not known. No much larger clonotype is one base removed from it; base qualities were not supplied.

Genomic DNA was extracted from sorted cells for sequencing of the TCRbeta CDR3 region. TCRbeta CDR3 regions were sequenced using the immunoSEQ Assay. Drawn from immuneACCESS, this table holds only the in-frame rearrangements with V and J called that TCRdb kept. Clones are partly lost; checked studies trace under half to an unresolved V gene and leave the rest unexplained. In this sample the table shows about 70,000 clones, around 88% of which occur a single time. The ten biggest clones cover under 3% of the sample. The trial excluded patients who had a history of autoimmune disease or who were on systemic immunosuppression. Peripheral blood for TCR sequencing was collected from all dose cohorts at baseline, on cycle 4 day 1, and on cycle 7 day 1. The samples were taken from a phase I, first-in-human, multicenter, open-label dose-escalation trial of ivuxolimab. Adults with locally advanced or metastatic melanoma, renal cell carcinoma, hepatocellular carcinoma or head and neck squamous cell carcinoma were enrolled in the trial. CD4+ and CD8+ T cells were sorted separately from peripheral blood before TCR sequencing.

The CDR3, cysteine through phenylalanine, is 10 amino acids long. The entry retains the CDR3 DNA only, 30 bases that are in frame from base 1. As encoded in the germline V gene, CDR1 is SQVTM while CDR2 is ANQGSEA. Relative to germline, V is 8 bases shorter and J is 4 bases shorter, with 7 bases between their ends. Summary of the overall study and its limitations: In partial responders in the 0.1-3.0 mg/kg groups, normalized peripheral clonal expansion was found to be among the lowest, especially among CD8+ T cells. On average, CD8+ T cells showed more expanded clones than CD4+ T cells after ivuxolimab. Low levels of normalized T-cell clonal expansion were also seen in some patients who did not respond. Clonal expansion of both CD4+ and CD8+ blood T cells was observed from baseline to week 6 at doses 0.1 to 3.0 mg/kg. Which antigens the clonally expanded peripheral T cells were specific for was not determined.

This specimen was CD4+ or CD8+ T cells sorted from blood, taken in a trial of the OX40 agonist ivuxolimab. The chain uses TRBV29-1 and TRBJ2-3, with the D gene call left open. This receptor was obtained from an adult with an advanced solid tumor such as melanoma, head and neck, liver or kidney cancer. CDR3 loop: CSIQADTQYF. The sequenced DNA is TGCAGCATTCAGGCAGATACGCAGTATTTT.